This is a list of T cell receptor beta chains from one sample in a study of T cell responses to AZD1222 COVID-19 vaccine. Profiled with immunoSEQ multiplex PCR; TCRdb holds only in-frame clones, not every one. The sample contains more than 40,000 clones, roughly 87% of which appear only once. Sequenced material: peripheral blood, taken 28 days after the second AZD1222 dose. Every receptor here comes from an adult who received the AZD1222 COVID-19 vaccine. Both conserved end residues are part of each CDR3. Each record gives: V gene, D gene, J gene, clone size, CDR3 DNA, CDR3 protein. A D gene is named only where the DNA matches it firmly. Clone size is not always given. Where it is, it says once, few, many or a class for expanded clones.

v_call: TRBV29-1; d_call: -; j_call: TRBJ1-2; clone_size: -; cdr3_nt: TGCAGCGTTGCGGGGGGGCAGGGCCAGACCAACTATGGCTACACCTTC; cdr3_aa: CSVAGGQGQTNYGYTF
v_call: TRBV7-2; d_call: TRBD2; j_call: TRBJ2-2; clone_size: -; cdr3_nt: TGTGCCAGCAGCCCCACTAGCGGCCGATACACCGGGGAGCTGTTTTTT; cdr3_aa: CASSPTSGRYTGELFF
v_call: TRBV20-1; d_call: -; j_call: TRBJ1-6; clone_size: -; cdr3_nt: TGCAGTGCTAGTCCCGTGGGGACGGATAATTCACCCCTCCACTTT; cdr3_aa: CSASPVGTDNSPLHF
v_call: TRBV19; d_call: -; j_call: TRBJ2-2; clone_size: -; cdr3_nt: TGTGCCAGTAGTGCCAGAGGGGGAGAGAACACCGGGGAGCTGTTTTTT; cdr3_aa: CASSARGGENTGELFF
v_call: TRBV7-9; d_call: -; j_call: TRBJ2-2; clone_size: -; cdr3_nt: TGTGCCAGCAGCGCAAGACAGGTTAACACCGGGGAGCTGTTTTTT; cdr3_aa: CASSARQVNTGELFF
v_call: TRBV24-1; d_call: TRBD1; j_call: TRBJ2-1; clone_size: -; cdr3_nt: TGTGCCACCAGTGATTCCCAGGGGGCGGCCTACAATGAGCAGTTCTTC; cdr3_aa: CATSDSQGAAYNEQFF
v_call: TRBV7-2; d_call: TRBD2; j_call: TRBJ2-5; clone_size: -; cdr3_nt: TGTGCCAGCAGCCTTAGCGGGGTTGAGACCCAGTACTTC; cdr3_aa: CASSLSGVETQYF
v_call: TRBV7-9; d_call: -; j_call: TRBJ1-4; clone_size: few; cdr3_nt: TGTGCCAGCAGCAACAGGGTCTTTGGGAATGAAAAACTGTTTTTT; cdr3_aa: CASSNRVFGNEKLFF
v_call: TRBV9; d_call: TRBD1; j_call: TRBJ1-2; clone_size: -; cdr3_nt: TGTGCCAGCAGCGAACGGGACAGGGGGCATGATGGCTACACCTTC; cdr3_aa: CASSERDRGHDGYTF
v_call: TRBV7-2; d_call: -; j_call: TRBJ2-5; clone_size: -; cdr3_nt: TGTGCCAGCAGCTTCATGGGACCTCCGGGGGAGACCCAGTACTTC; cdr3_aa: CASSFMGPPGETQYF
v_call: TRBV11-2; d_call: -; j_call: TRBJ1-2; clone_size: -; cdr3_nt: TGTGCCAGCAGCTTAAACGGCCCCTATGGCTACACCTTC; cdr3_aa: CASSLNGPYGYTF
v_call: TRBV28; d_call: -; j_call: TRBJ2-7; clone_size: -; cdr3_nt: TGTGCCAGCAGACCGGGACGGTTGACCTACGAGCAGTACTTC; cdr3_aa: CASRPGRLTYEQYF
v_call: TRBV6-1; d_call: -; j_call: TRBJ1-2; clone_size: -; cdr3_nt: TGTGCCAGCAGTGGAGCCGTCGGGGGTACCTACACCTTC; cdr3_aa: CASSGAVGGTYTF
v_call: TRBV19; d_call: -; j_call: TRBJ1-3; clone_size: -; cdr3_nt: TGTGCCAGTAGTACAGGGTCCGCTGGAAACACCATATATTTT; cdr3_aa: CASSTGSAGNTIYF
v_call: TRBV6-5; d_call: TRBD2; j_call: TRBJ2-2; clone_size: -; cdr3_nt: TGTGCCAGCAGTTTAACGCCTAGCGGTTACACCGGGGAGCTGTTTTTT; cdr3_aa: CASSLTPSGYTGELFF
v_call: TRBV7-9; d_call: -; j_call: TRBJ1-2; clone_size: -; cdr3_nt: TGTGCCAGCAGCCTTAGTGGACAGCTCGGTGGCTACACCTTC; cdr3_aa: CASSLSGQLGGYTF
v_call: TRBV10-1; d_call: TRBD1; j_call: TRBJ1-5; clone_size: -; cdr3_nt: TGCGCCAGCAGTGACCTGGGACAGCAGGAGGGTTATAGCAATCAGCCCCAGCATTTT; cdr3_aa: CASSDLGQQEGYSNQPQHF
v_call: TRBV7-9; d_call: TRBD1; j_call: TRBJ1-1; clone_size: -; cdr3_nt: TGTGCCAGCAGCTTAGGGACAGGGAGTTCCGAAGCTTTCTTT; cdr3_aa: CASSLGTGSSEAFF
v_call: TRBV6-5; d_call: -; j_call: TRBJ1-2; clone_size: once; cdr3_nt: TGTGCCAGCAGTAGGGACACATCGTATGGCTACACCTTC; cdr3_aa: CASSRDTSYGYTF
v_call: TRBV5-1; d_call: -; j_call: TRBJ2-2; clone_size: -; cdr3_nt: TGCGCCAGCAGAGGCCAGCGTACGAACACCGGGGAGCTGTTTTTT; cdr3_aa: CASRGQRTNTGELFF
v_call: TRBV12-3/TRBV12-4; d_call: -; j_call: TRBJ1-1; clone_size: -; cdr3_nt: TGTGCCAGCAGTTTCGGGTACGGGGGTAAAGCTTTCTTT; cdr3_aa: CASSFGYGGKAFF
v_call: TRBV5-1; d_call: TRBD1; j_call: TRBJ2-7; clone_size: -; cdr3_nt: TGCGCCAGCAGCTCGGGGACAGGGTTTTCGGAGCAGTACTTC; cdr3_aa: CASSSGTGFSEQYF
v_call: TRBV10-3; d_call: -; j_call: TRBJ2-1; clone_size: -; cdr3_nt: TGTGCCATCAGTGAGTCCCTAGGGGGAGGGAACAATGAGCAGTTCTTC; cdr3_aa: CAISESLGGGNNEQFF
v_call: TRBV6-2/TRBV6-3; d_call: -; j_call: TRBJ2-7; clone_size: -; cdr3_nt: TGTGCCAGCAGTTACCCCCTCGGCGTACTGTCCTACGAGCAGTACTTC; cdr3_aa: CASSYPLGVLSYEQYF
v_call: TRBV19; d_call: -; j_call: TRBJ2-3; clone_size: once; cdr3_nt: TGTGCCAGTAGTATCGGGACTAGCACAGATACGCAGTATTTT; cdr3_aa: CASSIGTSTDTQYF
v_call: TRBV5-1; d_call: TRBD2; j_call: TRBJ2-3; clone_size: -; cdr3_nt: TGCGCCAGCAGCTTGGTTGCGGGGGGGTTCACAGATACGCAGTATTTT; cdr3_aa: CASSLVAGGFTDTQYF
v_call: TRBV7-9; d_call: -; j_call: TRBJ1-5; clone_size: few; cdr3_nt: TGTGCCAGCAGCTTGTCGCTTAATCAGCCCCAGCATTTT; cdr3_aa: CASSLSLNQPQHF
v_call: TRBV7-2; d_call: TRBD2; j_call: TRBJ2-5; clone_size: once; cdr3_nt: TGTGCCAGCAGCCCCTTGGGGAGCGGGGGAGAGACCCAGTACTTC; cdr3_aa: CASSPLGSGGETQYF
v_call: TRBV5-1; d_call: -; j_call: TRBJ1-2; clone_size: -; cdr3_nt: TGCGCCAGCAGCTTGGAGTCTAATTATGGCTACACCTTC; cdr3_aa: CASSLESNYGYTF
v_call: TRBV6-2/TRBV6-3; d_call: TRBD2; j_call: TRBJ2-3; clone_size: -; cdr3_nt: TGTGCCAGCAGTAGACTGAGCGGGGGGGGCCAAAGACACACAGATACGCAGTATTTT; cdr3_aa: CASSRLSGGGQRHTDTQYF
v_call: TRBV4-3; d_call: -; j_call: TRBJ1-2; clone_size: -; cdr3_nt: TGCGCCAGCAGCCAAGATGGGGCAAAAGCTGGCTACACCTTC; cdr3_aa: CASSQDGAKAGYTF
v_call: TRBV25-1; d_call: -; j_call: TRBJ2-1; clone_size: -; cdr3_nt: TGTGCCAGCAGTGAAATTGGGGCGTCTGAGCAGTTCTTC; cdr3_aa: CASSEIGASEQFF
v_call: TRBV2; d_call: TRBD1; j_call: TRBJ1-4; clone_size: -; cdr3_nt: TGTGCCAGCGGACAGGGGTCTGAAAAACTGTTTTTT; cdr3_aa: CASGQGSEKLFF
v_call: TRBV6-1; d_call: TRBD2; j_call: TRBJ2-7; clone_size: -; cdr3_nt: TGTGCCAGCAGTGAAGAAGCGGGGGCTCGGCAGTACTTC; cdr3_aa: CASSEEAGARQYF
v_call: TRBV15; d_call: -; j_call: TRBJ2-3; clone_size: -; cdr3_nt: TGTGCCACCAGCATATCGGGGGCCCTCACAGATACGCAGTATTTT; cdr3_aa: CATSISGALTDTQYF
v_call: TRBV10-3; d_call: -; j_call: TRBJ2-5; clone_size: once; cdr3_nt: TGTGCCATCGGAGAAGTAGAGACCCAGTACTTC; cdr3_aa: CAIGEVETQYF
v_call: TRBV6-1; d_call: -; j_call: TRBJ1-1; clone_size: -; cdr3_nt: TGTGCCAGCAGTGACCTCACGGACGAAGCTTTCTTT; cdr3_aa: CASSDLTDEAFF
v_call: TRBV6-5; d_call: -; j_call: TRBJ2-7; clone_size: -; cdr3_nt: TGTGCCAGCAGTTACTCCGCATACGGTACCTACGAGCAGTACTTC; cdr3_aa: CASSYSAYGTYEQYF
v_call: TRBV28; d_call: -; j_call: TRBJ2-1; clone_size: -; cdr3_nt: TGTGCCAGCAGTTCCCTGACAGGCGATTACAATGAGCAGTTCTTC; cdr3_aa: CASSSLTGDYNEQFF
v_call: TRBV7-8; d_call: -; j_call: TRBJ1-1; clone_size: -; cdr3_nt: TGTGCCAGCAGCCTGAGGACATCTAACACTGAAGCTTTCTTT; cdr3_aa: CASSLRTSNTEAFF
v_call: TRBV10-3; d_call: -; j_call: TRBJ1-3; clone_size: -; cdr3_nt: TGTGCCATCAGTGAGTCTGGAAACACCATATATTTT; cdr3_aa: CAISESGNTIYF
v_call: TRBV5-4; d_call: -; j_call: TRBJ1-3; clone_size: -; cdr3_nt: TGTGCCAGCAGCTTGGACAGTCGACAATCTGGAAACACCATATATTTT; cdr3_aa: CASSLDSRQSGNTIYF
v_call: TRBV5-4; d_call: -; j_call: TRBJ2-7; clone_size: -; cdr3_nt: TGTGCCAGCAGCGTTGATCCTCGGGGATACTACGAGCAGTACTTC; cdr3_aa: CASSVDPRGYYEQYF
v_call: TRBV6-5; d_call: -; j_call: TRBJ1-5; clone_size: -; cdr3_nt: TGTGCCAGCAAGGACAAGACACTCGTAAATCAGCCCCAGCATTTT; cdr3_aa: CASKDKTLVNQPQHF
v_call: TRBV11-2; d_call: TRBD1; j_call: TRBJ1-2; clone_size: -; cdr3_nt: TGTGCCAGCAGCTTAGGCGAATTAAGGTGGGACAGGGGCCCTCTCTACACCTTC; cdr3_aa: CASSLGELRWDRGPLYTF